The clone carrying this T cell receptor (beta chain) occurred once. Its antigen remains unidentified. The sample contains more than one DNA sequence encoding this CDR3. Trimming removed 3 bases from V and 2 bases from J; junction bases left unmatched: 3. This CDR3 is built from 14 residues. Germline V CDR1 and CDR2: SGHTA, FQGNSA. The source of the sample is a study of cytomegalovirus exposure and HLA in healthy donors. Study overall: Early released data comprised about 84 million unique TCRs from HLA-typed donors.

Study-wide results and caveats: Immune exposure data for these donors was limited to CMV serostatus. At a 0.05 false discovery rate, a later analysis found some 18,000 TCR beta sequences to be associated with HLA alleles. In a later analysis, common viral pathogens appeared linked to several of the most significant clusters.

PCR amplification relied on 60 Vbeta primers (plus 13 Jbeta primers). Using immunoSEQ multiplex PCR, the repertoire was profiled, and TCRdb retains in-frame clones only, with some absent. The sample has some 150,000 clones; 70% to 80% are singletons. The source is a male donor in good health and CMV-seronegative. Sequenced: PBMCs. The V gene is TRBV7-2, the J gene TRBJ1-1; 7 nucleotides match TRBD1. In DNA, the CDR3 is TGTGCCAGCAGCTTCGGGACAGCTAACACTGAAGCTTTCTTT. It yields the protein CASSFGTANTEAFF.